The T cell receptor beta chain described here comes from a study of T cells in Graves' hyperthyroidism and ophthalmopathy (dated by TCRdb to the late 2010s). General notes on the study: Peripheral blood was collected at initial diagnosis, before any treatment. A discovery cohort of roughly 100 patients, fewer than 50 with Graves' ophthalmopathy and 55 to 60 with stable Graves' hyperthyroidism, was used to find distinguishing TCR V-J signatures. Whether ophthalmopathy could be predicted prospectively was tested in an independent validation cohort made up of roughly 19 hyperthyroidism patients plus 17 patients who later progressed to ophthalmopathy. The approximately 90 discovery patients were divided at random into training and test sets in a 7:3 ratio. The study also compared thyroid tissue and blood T-cell repertoires from 5 to 7 Graves' hyperthyroidism patients. Once sampling was done, hyperthyroidism patients were given methimazole at a starting dose of 30 mg daily, whereas ophthalmopathy patients were given high-dose intravenous methylprednisolone. The paper reports TCR Vbeta CDR3 sequencing of 140 or so peripheral blood samples: fewer than 50 ophthalmopathy, under 80 hyperthyroidism and 17 progressor patients.

Amplification of TCR beta CDR3 regions was carried out from RNA transcripts. For the first round of RT-PCR on the TCR CDR3, the HTBI primer set was used together with the Qiagen OneStep RT-PCR kit. Libraries were constructed in a second round of multiplex PCR, after which size selection and purification were performed. Paired-end sequencing of the libraries was performed with 100 bp reads on an Illumina HiSeq2000. From the authors' description of their analysis: SOAPnuke was used to process the raw data, throwing out any read that contained adapters or uncalled bases, had a mean Phred below 15, or lacked an exact constant-primer or identifier match. High-quality paired reads were merged with COPE v1.2.5, and unique nucleotide sequences were defined as clonotypes. MiTCR v1.1 was used to align the clonotypes against IMGT TRBV, TRBD and TRBJ reference segments. Only V-J combinations with frequency above 0.0001, covering 98% to 99.2% of repertoires, were analysed. The TCS score was defined as the ratio of F50 (clonal expansion) to E x V (chaos), calculated using BLOSUM62-based TCRdist between CDR3 peptides within each V-J. Welch's t-statistics and random forest reduced approximately 520 V-J features to roughly 13, which were used in a naive Bayes classifier (R e1071). TCRdb applied fastp at Q25 and MiXCR to the public reads, then kept only in-frame beta chains. When rows share a CDR3 protein, they turn into one entry using the most common DNA and genes. These V and J calls originate from TCRdb's pipeline instead of the authors' own analysis. This sample is represented by approximately 210,000 distinct CDR3 sequences; 17% of them were singletons. The biggest ten clones account for around 50% of the sample.

CDR1 and CDR2 (MNHEY, SVGAGI) derive from the germline V gene. V sheds 1 base and J sheds 9 bases, leaving 7 bases between their ends. There are 12 amino acids in the CDR3, from cysteine to phenylalanine inclusive. CDR3 DNA is the only sequence kept; it has 36 bases, read in frame from the first base. This clonotype was picked up many times. What this receptor recognizes is not known. No much larger clone is present one base from it, and per-base qualities are unavailable. A patient counted as having stable Graves' hyperthyroidism if no progression to ophthalmopathy occurred over 18 months of follow-up. The hyperthyroidism patients were between 18 and 65 years old and newly diagnosed, with a disease duration of less than 2 months. Patients with uncontrolled infections, other autoimmune diseases, pregnancy or lactation were excluded. Diagnoses relied on clinical symptoms, serum thyroxine and TRAb, thyroid ultrasound and orbital computed tomography. PBMCs were isolated from about 9 ml of fresh peripheral blood by Ficoll-Paque density gradient centrifugation. Total RNA was extracted using Trizol reagent, and RNA quality was assessed on an Agilent 2100 Bioanalyzer.

The research as a whole found: In validation, progression to ophthalmopathy was predicted by the model with nearly 71% sensitivity and roughly 76% specificity, a median of roughly six months before onset. A model built on a 13 V-J signature distinguished ophthalmopathy from stable hyperthyroidism, reaching 87.88% sensitivity and about 81% specificity in cross-validation and 80%/75% in testing. Most expanded thyroid clonotypes (frequency above 0.001) were also detected in blood, suggesting blood repertoires may reflect thyroid immune responses. No statistical method was used to fix the sample size in advance, and group allocation was not hidden from the investigators.

The sequence joins TRBV6-5 to TRBJ2-1; the D gene remains uncertain. The sequenced material came from blood. The receptor was derived from a man aged 50 or older with Graves' hyperthyroidism. The nucleotide sequence reads as follows: TGTGCCAGCAGTTACTTTGGTCTTGAGCAGTTCTTC. It specifies CASSYFGLEQFF.